Reported below is one T cell receptor beta chain. This CDR3 has 15 residues. Germline V CDR1 and CDR2: MNHEY, SVGEGT. V shed 7 bases and J shed 12 bases, with 27 bases lying between them. The sample belongs to a study of naive and memory T cell subsets. Ligated cDNA underwent four rounds of PCR with nested alpha and beta constant region primers and SP2. TCRdb re-called the UMI-ligation and nested PCR reads through MiXCR, storing one row per CDR3 protein. The table records 30,000 to 35,000 distinct CDR3 sequences, 6.5% to 8% of them present only once. As for treatment: skin biopsy from PPD injection site in Mantoux-positive individual. A UMI-containing oligonucleotide was joined by 3' ligation to the TCR cDNA template.

The sample in question was skin, obtained from a tuberculin skin test site. The source is an adult in good health. V gene TRBV6-2 or TRBV6-3 combines with J gene TRBJ1-2; no clear D gene. CDR3 nucleotides: TGTGCCAGCATTTCCGGGCCTCGAGGGAGCGGAGGCGACACCTTC. This encodes CASISGPRGSGGDTF.